This TCR beta chain was observed in a study of blood T cell repertoires in COVID-19. Only in-frame clones appear in the TCRdb table, and some are missing; sequencing was by immunoSEQ multiplex PCR. The sample yields about 190,000 clones, nearly 90% seen once. Per germline, CDR1 SEHNR and CDR2 FQNEAQ (reference sequence). The CDR3 runs 15 residues. Germline trimming cut 6 bases from V and 7 bases from J; bases unmatched to any gene: 11. This clone was seen a handful of times. The chain employs TRBV7-9 and TRBJ2-1, with 8 bases that match TRBD2. The clonotype was recovered from a man aged 50-60 years with acute or convalescent COVID-19. Sequenced sample: peripheral blood. The CDR3 DNA reads as TGTGCCAGCAGTCCCCAAGCGGGAGCGTGGAATGAGCAGTTCTTC. As protein: CASSPQAGAWNEQFF.